These 26 T cell receptor beta chains were all obtained from the same sample, sequenced in a study of shared clonotypes between healthy human individuals. The data were produced by immunoSEQ multiplex PCR, yet TCRdb's version contains in-frame clones alone and is incomplete. The sample has a few million clones, 93% seen once. The sequencing sample was made of naive CD4+ T cells from PBMCs. This sample's subset: CD45RA+ positively selected. The receptors come from a man aged 18 to 29 in good health. Some clones in this sample may be carry-over from other donors' samples.

The J gene is TRBJ1-2, the V gene TRBV11-2, with 7 bases aligning to TRBD1. V was clipped by 6 bases and J by 3 bases; unmatched bases: 10. CDR1 is SGHAT and CDR2 is FQNNGV in the germline V gene. The CDR3 has 15 residues. Written as DNA, the CDR3 is TGTGCCAGCAGTAATTGGGGGCAGGGGGACTATGGCTACACCTTC. Translated, it gives CASSNWGQGDYGYTF.

The chain is built from TRBV6-6 and TRBJ2-7; D may be TRBD2 (5 bases). This CDR3 region has 14 residues. The germline V gene has CDR1 MNHNY and CDR2 SVGAGI (reference sequence). With 4 bases removed from V and 5 bases from J, the gap between germline ends came to 15 bases. The CDR3 region has the DNA TGTGCCAGCAGTTCGGGGATCGGAACCCACGAGCAGTACTTC. It is translated as CASSSGIGTHEQYF.

CDR3: CASSRQILDGYTF. The CDR3 DNA sequence: TGTGCCAGTAGCAGACAGATCCTCGATGGCTACACCTTC. V gene TRBV19 combines with J gene TRBJ1-2, with D possibly being TRBD1 (5 bases). The CDR3 runs to 13 residues. Germline V CDR1 and CDR2: LNHDA, SQIVND (reference sequence). V was trimmed by 6 bases and J by 6 bases, leaving 14 bases between them.

This chain joins TRBV6-6 and TRBJ1-1; TRBD1 agrees at 8 bases. The ends lost 5 bases at V and 8 bases at J; junction bases unmatched: 7. The CDR3 is 13 residues long. Germline values: CDR1 MNHNY, CDR2 SVGAGI (reference sequence). CDR3 coding DNA: TGTGCCAGCAGTCGACAGGGGAGAGGAGAAGCTTTCTTT. Amino acids: CASSRQGRGEAFF.

V is TRBV9 and J is TRBJ2-1; D perhaps matches TRBD2 (5 bases). The CDR3 covers 15 residues. Trimming left V 5 bases short and J 4 bases short, with 16 bases between. Germline loops: CDR1 SGDLS, CDR2 YYNGEE. CDR3 DNA sequence: TGTGCCAGCAGTCTCTACAGCGGACCTTACAATGAGCAGTTCTTC. Protein sequence: CASSLYSGPYNEQFF. The full variable domain, its missing parts supplied by reference TRBV9 and TRBJ2-1, is DSGVTQTPKHLITATGQRVTLRCSPRSGDLSVYWYQQSLDQGLQFLIQYYNGEERAKGNILERFSAQQFPDLHSELNLSSLELGDSALYFCASSLYSGPYNEQFFGPGTRLTVL.

The V gene is TRBV5-5, the J gene TRBJ1-1; D is uncertain. Germline CDR1 SGHKS, CDR2 YYEKEE (reference sequence). This CDR3 is 12 amino acids long. Trimming removed 2 bases at V and 4 bases at J, with 6 bases between. The DNA of the CDR3 is TGTGCCAGCAGCTTAAAGGGCACTGAAGCTTTCTTT. Its translation is CASSLKGTEAFF.

This chain connects TRBV5-1 to TRBJ2-7; maybe TRBD1 (5 bases). Trimming removed 1 base from V and 5 bases from J, with 13 bases in between. The length of the CDR3 is 14 residues. Germline CDR1 is SGHRS and CDR2 is YFSETQ. For the CDR3, the DNA is TGCGCCAGCAGCTTGCTGGGGCTCGGACACGAGCAGTACTTC. The encoded protein is CASSLLGLGHEQYF.

The V call is TRBV12-5, the J call TRBJ2-2; 7 positions agree with TRBD1. Germline V CDR1 and CDR2: LGHNT, FRNRAP. Losses at the gene ends were 5 bases for V and 3 bases for J; bases not matched to a gene: 3. The length of the CDR3 is 14 residues. The CDR3 loop is CASGKGAHTGELFF. Here the CDR3 DNA reads TGTGCTAGTGGTAAGGGGGCCCACACCGGGGAGCTGTTTTTT.

The CDR3 DNA sequence: TGTGCCAGCAGCTTAGGGGTGGGCGGAGAGCAGTACTTC. Protein product: CASSLGVGGEQYF. V and J are TRBV7-2 and TRBJ2-7, with no clear D. CDR3 length equals 13 residues. Germline V CDR1 and CDR2: SGHTA, FQGNSA. V was trimmed by 1 base and J by 7 bases, leaving 11 bases between them.

The V and J genes are TRBV27 and TRBJ1-5, with TRBD1 matching 10 bases. Germline CDR1 and CDR2: MNHEY and SMNVEV (reference sequence). After removal of 7 bases from V and 7 bases from J, the junction contained 13 bases not matched to a gene. CDR3 length: 16 residues. CDR3 DNA sequence: TGTGCCAGCAAGAAACTGGGACAGGGGCAGGGGCAGCCCCAGCATTTT. Protein product: CASKKLGQGQGQPQHF.

V is TRBV9 and J is TRBJ1-3; TRBD1 might be the D (5 bases). CDR3 length: 17 residues. V dropped 1 base and J dropped 0 bases, with 14 bases sitting between them. Germline-derived CDR1 and CDR2 are SGDLS and YYNGEE. The CDR3 nucleotides are TGTGCCAGCAGCGTATCCGGAGGGGCTAGCTCTGGAAACACCATATATTTT. Translation: CASSVSGGASSGNTIYF.

This chain links TRBV9 with TRBJ2-1, with 8 bases matching TRBD2. Trimming at V came to 0 bases and at J to 6 bases, leaving 5 bases not matched to a gene. The CDR3 is 15 amino acids. Germline V CDR1 and CDR2: SGDLS, YYNGEE. CDR3 sequence: CASSVEVAGFNEQFF. In DNA, the CDR3 is TGTGCCAGCAGCGTAGAGGTAGCGGGATTCAATGAGCAGTTCTTC.

The chain links TRBV28 to TRBJ2-1; D is ambiguous. The CDR3 contains 13 residues. Trimming left V 2 bases short and J 9 bases short, with 11 bases between. Germline V CDR1 and CDR2: MDHEN, SYDVKM. The CDR3 nucleotides are TGTGCCAGCAGTTTAGGTCTCATCTTTGAGCAGTTCTTC. Translation gives CASSLGLIFEQFF.

The chain employs TRBV7-2 and TRBJ1-2, with D possibly being TRBD1 (6 bases). Trimming stripped 0 bases from V and 8 bases from J, with 10 bases between. The germline gives CDR1 SGHTA, CDR2 FQGNSA. The CDR3 is made up of 13 amino acids. The DNA of the CDR3 is TGTGCCAGCAGCTTAGCGGCGGGACAAGGCTACACCTTC. Amino acid sequence: CASSLAAGQGYTF. The full variable domain, rest sourced from reference TRBV7-2 and TRBJ1-2, is GAGVSQSPSNKVTEKGKDVELRCDPISGHTALYWYRQSLGQGLEFLIYFQGNSAPDKSGLPSDRFSAERTGGSVSTLTIQRTQQEDSAVYLCASSLAAGQGYTFGSGTRLTVV.

The chain has TRBV2 and TRBJ2-7; tentative D call: TRBD2 (6 bases). The CDR3 spans 14 residues. CDR1 is SNHLY and CDR2 is FYNNEI in the germline V gene. The V end lost 3 bases, the J end lost 3 bases, and 12 bases lay between the germline ends. Here the CDR3 reads CASSDAGQGYEQYF. In DNA form, the CDR3 reads TGTGCCAGCAGTGATGCGGGGCAGGGCTACGAGCAGTACTTC.

This clone was seen once. This chain connects TRBV11-2 to TRBJ2-7; 9 bases line up with TRBD1. After removal of 5 bases from V and 1 base from J, the junction contained 6 bases not matched to a gene. This CDR3 is 15 amino acids long. Looked up from germline, CDR1 is SGHAT and CDR2 is FQNNGV. CDR3 in amino acids: CASSPYGTGSYEQYF. The CDR3 DNA reads TGTGCCAGCAGCCCGTACGGGACAGGGTCCTACGAGCAGTACTTC.

The chain is built from TRBV29-1 and TRBJ2-1; possible D gene TRBD2, 6 bases. CDR3 length: 14 residues. The V gene's germline CDR1 is SQVTM and CDR2 ANQGSEA. V dropped 2 bases and J dropped 0 bases, with 8 bases sitting between them. This CDR3 is CSVERRVSYNEQFF. The CDR3 nucleotides are TGCAGCGTTGAACGGAGGGTCTCCTACAATGAGCAGTTCTTC.

As concerns this clone: A read error may account for a junction end that differs from germline. The chain couples TRBV28 to TRBJ2-4; 10 bases are a match to TRBD1. This CDR3 has 12 residues. CDR1 and CDR2 from the germline V gene are MDHEN and SYDVKM. The CDR3 sequence: CASRATGGGLTF. The DNA of the CDR3 is TGTGCCAGCAGGGCGACAGGGGGCGGGCTTACGTTC. Full variable domain (missing parts from reference TRBV28 and TRBJ2-4): DVKVTQSSRYLVKRTGEKVFLECVQDMDHENMFWYRQDPGLGLRLIYFSYDVKMKEKGDIPEGYSVSREKKERFSLILESASTNQTSMYLCASRATGGGLTFGAGTRLSVL.

As concerns this clone: The same CDR3 is also encoded by other DNA sequences in this sample. This sequence joins TRBV28 and TRBJ2-6; 7 nucleotides agree with TRBD2. V trimming: 4 bases; J trimming: 2 bases; junction bases outside the gene matches: 2. CDR3 length: 15 residues. The germline gives CDR1 MDHEN, CDR2 SYDVKM. DNA for the CDR3: TGTGCCAGCAGTTCCAGCGGGACTGGGGCCAACGTCCTGACTTTC. This gives the protein CASSSSGTGANVLTF.

The chain carries TRBV29-1 and TRBJ1-1; 11 nucleotides align to TRBD1. The germline V gene encodes CDR1 SQVTM and CDR2 ANQGSEA. CDR3 length: 14 amino acids. The trim removed 7 bases at V and 4 bases at J, leaving 8 bases unmatched. This CDR3 reads CSATFGTGGTEAFF. For the CDR3, the DNA is TGCAGCGCGACCTTTGGGACAGGGGGCACTGAAGCTTTCTTT.

V gene TRBV27 combines with J gene TRBJ1-5; TRBD1 agrees at 8 bases. CDR1 is MNHEY, CDR2 SMNVEV, per germline (reference sequence). The ends lost 5 bases at V and 1 base at J; junction bases unmatched: 19. This CDR3 comprises 20 residues. CDR3 coding DNA: TGTGCCAGCAGTCCGCGGCCCATGCAGGGGGCGAAGACGAGCAATCAGCCCCAGCATTTT. As protein: CASSPRPMQGAKTSNQPQHF.

The V call is TRBV7-3, the J call TRBJ2-1; D is possibly TRBD1 (5 bases). The CDR3 is made up of 16 amino acids. The germline V and J ends were trimmed by 2 bases and 3 bases, with 14 bases remaining between them. CDR1 and CDR2 (germline): SGHTA, FQGTGA. In nucleotides, the CDR3 is TGTGCCAGCAGCTTATATGCCAGGGAACACTACAATGAGCAGTTCTTC. This encodes CASSLYAREHYNEQFF.

This sequence joins TRBV18 and TRBJ2-2; possible D gene TRBD1, 6 bases. Trimming stripped 3 bases from V and 4 bases from J, with 15 bases between. The CDR3 runs 16 residues. CDR1 is KGHSH and CDR2 is LQKENI in the germline V gene. The CDR3 DNA sequence: TGTGCCAGCTCACCCCCCCGGCAGGGGTTCACCGGGGAGCTGTTTTTT. As protein: CASSPPRQGFTGELFF.

The rearrangement joins TRBV5-1 to TRBJ2-7; the D is unclear. In germline, CDR1 is SGHRS, CDR2 YFSETQ. V lost 4 bases and J lost 3, with 20 bases in between. The CDR3 runs 16 residues. The CDR3 reads CASSLATGSNFYEQYF. The DNA of the CDR3 is TGCGCCAGCAGCCTCGCTACGGGCAGCAACTTCTACGAGCAGTACTTC.

The chain recombines TRBV5-6 with TRBJ1-4; TRBD1 aligns across 8 bases. The CDR3 is 14 amino acids. The germline V gene encodes CDR1 SGHDT and CDR2 YYEEEE. The V segment lost 3 bases and the J segment 8 bases; nucleotides outside the gene matches: 6. The CDR3 region is CASSSQQGDEKLFF. The CDR3 nucleotides are TGTGCCAGCAGCTCCCAACAGGGGGACGAAAAACTGTTTTTT.

The V and J genes are TRBV5-6 and TRBJ2-3; possibly TRBD2 for D (6 bases). V lost 4 bases and J 5 bases, leaving 23 bases between the germline ends. The germline gives CDR1 SGHDT, CDR2 YYEEEE. The CDR3 consists of 17 residues. Written as DNA, the CDR3 is TGTGCCAGCAGCCTAACACCGGGACTGAAATCGGAAGATACGCAGTATTTT. Its translation: CASSLTPGLKSEDTQYF.